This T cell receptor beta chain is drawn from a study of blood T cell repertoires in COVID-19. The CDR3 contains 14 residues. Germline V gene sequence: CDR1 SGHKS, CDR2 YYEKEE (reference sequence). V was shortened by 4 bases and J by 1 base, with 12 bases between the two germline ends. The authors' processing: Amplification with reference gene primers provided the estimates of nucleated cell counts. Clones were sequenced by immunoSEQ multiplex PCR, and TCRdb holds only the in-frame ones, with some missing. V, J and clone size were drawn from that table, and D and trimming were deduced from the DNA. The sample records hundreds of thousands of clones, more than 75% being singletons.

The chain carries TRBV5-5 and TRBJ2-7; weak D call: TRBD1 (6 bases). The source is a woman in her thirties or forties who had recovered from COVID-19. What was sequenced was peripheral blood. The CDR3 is CASSHRQDSYEQYF. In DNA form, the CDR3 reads TGTGCCAGCAGCCACCGACAGGATTCCTACGAGCAGTACTTC.